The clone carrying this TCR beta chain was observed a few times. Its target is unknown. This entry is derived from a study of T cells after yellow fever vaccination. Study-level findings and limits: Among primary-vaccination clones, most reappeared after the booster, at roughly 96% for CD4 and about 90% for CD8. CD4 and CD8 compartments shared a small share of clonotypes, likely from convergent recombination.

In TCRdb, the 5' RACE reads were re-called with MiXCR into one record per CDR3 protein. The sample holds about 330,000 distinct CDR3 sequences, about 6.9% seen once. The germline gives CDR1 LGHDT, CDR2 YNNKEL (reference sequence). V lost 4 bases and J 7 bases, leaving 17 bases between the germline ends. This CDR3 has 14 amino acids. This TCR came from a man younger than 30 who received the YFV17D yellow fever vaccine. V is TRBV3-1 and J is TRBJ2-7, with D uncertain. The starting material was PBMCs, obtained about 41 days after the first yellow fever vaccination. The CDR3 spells CASSPLRATTEQYF. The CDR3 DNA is TGTGCCAGCAGCCCCCTACGGGCAACTACGGAGCAGTACTTC.